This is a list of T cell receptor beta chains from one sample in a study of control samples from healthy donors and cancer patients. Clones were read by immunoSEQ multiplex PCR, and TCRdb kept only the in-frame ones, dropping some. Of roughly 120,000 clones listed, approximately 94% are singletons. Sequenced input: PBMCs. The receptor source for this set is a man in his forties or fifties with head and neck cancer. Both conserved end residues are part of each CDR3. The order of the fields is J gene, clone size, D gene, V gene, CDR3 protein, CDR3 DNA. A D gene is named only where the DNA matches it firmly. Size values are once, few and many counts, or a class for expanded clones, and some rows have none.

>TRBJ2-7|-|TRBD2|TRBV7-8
CASSLVRAGDNSREQYF
TGTGCCAGCAGCTTAGTTCGAGCGGGGGACAACTCCAGGGAGCAGTACTTC
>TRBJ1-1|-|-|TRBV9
CASSLTGRRTEAFF
TGTGCCAGCAGCCTTACAGGTCGGCGAACTGAAGCTTTCTTT
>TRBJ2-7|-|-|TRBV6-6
CASSSRDIDYEQYF
TGTGCCAGCAGTTCCCGGGACATCGATTACGAGCAGTACTTC
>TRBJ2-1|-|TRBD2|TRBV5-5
CASSFYSGVAYNEQFF
TGTGCCAGCAGCTTCTATAGCGGGGTTGCCTACAATGAGCAGTTCTTC
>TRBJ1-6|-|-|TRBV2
CASGKERYNSPLHF
TGTGCCAGCGGGAAAGAGAGATATAATTCACCCCTCCACTTT
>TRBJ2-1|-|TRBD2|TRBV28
CASSLMGLAGADYNEQFF
TGTGCCAGCAGTCTCATGGGACTAGCGGGGGCCGACTACAATGAGCAGTTCTTC
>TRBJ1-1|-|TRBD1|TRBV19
CASSIGRGLDTEAFF
TGTGCCAGTAGTATAGGAAGGGGGCTGGACACTGAAGCTTTCTTT
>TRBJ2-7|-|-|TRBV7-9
CASSRRDYEQYF
TGTGCCAGCAGCCGACGGGACTACGAGCAGTACTTC
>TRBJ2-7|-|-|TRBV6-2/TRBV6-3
CASSYSGSYYEQYF
TGTGCCAGCAGTTACTCCGGCTCTTACTACGAGCAGTACTTC
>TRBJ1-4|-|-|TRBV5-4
CASSFLSEKLFF
TGTGCCAGCAGCTTTCTTAGTGAAAAACTGTTTTTT
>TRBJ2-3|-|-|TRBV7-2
CASSPTAGTDTQYF
TGTGCCAGCAGCCCAACCGCTGGCACAGATACGCAGTATTTT
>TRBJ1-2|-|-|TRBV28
CASSFTGLYGYTF
TGTGCCAGCAGTTTCACAGGGTTGTATGGCTACACCTTC
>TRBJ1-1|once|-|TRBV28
CASSLPPHEAFF
TGTGCCAGCAGTCTCCCGCCCCATGAAGCTTTCTTT
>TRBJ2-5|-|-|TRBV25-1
CASSVLSNSILGGTQYF
TGTGCCAGCAGTGTCCTATCTAACTCCATCCTGGGGGGGACCCAGTACTTC
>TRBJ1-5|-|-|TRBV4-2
CASSELFHSNQPQHF
TGTGCCAGCAGCGAACTCTTTCATAGCAATCAGCCCCAGCATTTT
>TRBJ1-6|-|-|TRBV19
CASSRGGMGSPLHF
TGTGCCAGTAGTAGGGGGGGGATGGGGTCACCCCTCCACTTT
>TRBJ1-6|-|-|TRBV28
CASSGVSGLSYNSPLHF
TGTGCCAGCAGCGGAGTGTCGGGGTTGTCCTATAATTCACCCCTCCACTTT
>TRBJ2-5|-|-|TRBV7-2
CASSPTERRETQYF
TGTGCCAGCAGCCCAACGGAGCGGCGAGAGACCCAGTACTTC
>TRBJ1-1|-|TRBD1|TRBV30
CAWSRQGTEAFF
TGTGCCTGGAGTAGACAGGGGACTGAAGCTTTCTTT
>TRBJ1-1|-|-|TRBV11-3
CASSLGRGRTEAFF
TGTGCCAGCAGCTTAGGGCGGGGACGCACTGAAGCTTTCTTT
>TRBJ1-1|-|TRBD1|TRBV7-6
CASSAGTGGSTEAFF
TGTGCCAGCAGCGCCGGGACAGGGGGGAGCACTGAAGCTTTCTTT
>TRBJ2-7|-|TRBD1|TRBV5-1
CASSTSAGQGYEQYF
TGCGCCAGCAGCACGTCGGCGGGACAGGGTTACGAGCAGTACTTC
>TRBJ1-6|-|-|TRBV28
CASSFSSSYNSPLHF
TGTGCCAGCAGTTTTTCAAGCTCCTATAATTCACCCCTCCACTTT
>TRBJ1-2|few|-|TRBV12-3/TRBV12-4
CASSRLLGYTF
TGTGCCAGCAGTCGTCTATTGGGCTACACCTTC
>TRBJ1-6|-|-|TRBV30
CAWNDRGGSPLHF
TGTGCCTGGAACGACAGAGGGGGATCACCCCTCCACTTT
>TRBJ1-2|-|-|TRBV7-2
CASSSAGPGLSMGYTF
TGTGCCAGCAGCTCCGCGGGGCCAGGACTTTCTATGGGCTACACCTTC
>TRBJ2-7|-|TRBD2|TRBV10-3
CAISNSGGLSYEQYF
TGTGCCATCAGCAATAGCGGGGGTCTCTCCTACGAGCAGTACTTC
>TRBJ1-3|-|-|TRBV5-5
CASSFDSSSGNTIYF
TGTGCCAGCAGCTTTGACTCCTCCTCTGGAAACACCATATATTTT